Below, one TCR beta chain is given with its context. This clonotype was found a few times. Its recognized antigen is unknown. Base quality data are lacking; no much larger clone is found one base away. Hyperthyroidism patients were aged 18 to 65 years and newly diagnosed, with disease duration of less than 2 months. Patients with uncontrolled infections, other autoimmune diseases, pregnancy or lactation were excluded. Clinical symptoms, serum thyroxine and TRAb, thyroid ultrasound, and orbital computed tomography formed the basis for the diagnoses. For progressor patients, blood was drawn at the first diagnosis of hyperthyroidism, before any ophthalmopathy symptoms had appeared. Ficoll-Paque density gradient centrifugation was used to isolate PBMCs from 9.5 to 10 ml of fresh peripheral blood. Patients classed as progressors first received a Graves' hyperthyroidism diagnosis and then went on to develop ophthalmopathy during follow-up. Total RNA was extracted with Trizol reagent, and quality was checked on an Agilent 2100 Bioanalyzer.

This sample was taken from a study of T cells in Graves' hyperthyroidism and ophthalmopathy (dated by TCRdb to between 2018 and 2021). About the investigation overall: Peripheral blood was sampled at the time of initial diagnosis, prior to any treatment. According to the paper, TCR Vbeta CDR3 sequencing was carried out on approximately 140 peripheral blood samples, which came from around 43 ophthalmopathy, around 74 hyperthyroidism and approximately 17 progressor patients. The 90 to 100 discovery patients were randomly split 7:3 into training and test sets. TCR V-J signatures able to tell the groups apart were searched for in a discovery cohort of 100 patients, of whom around 42 had Graves' ophthalmopathy and 57 had stable Graves' hyperthyroidism. An independent validation cohort of some 18 hyperthyroidism patients and approximately 16 patients who later progressed to ophthalmopathy tested prospective prediction of ophthalmopathy. Thyroid tissue and blood T-cell repertoires from about six Graves' hyperthyroidism patients were also compared in the study. Once sampling was done, hyperthyroidism patients were given methimazole at a starting dose of 30 mg daily, whereas ophthalmopathy patients were given high-dose intravenous methylprednisolone. On the study overall, not on this receptor specifically: In validation, the model predicted progression to ophthalmopathy a median of roughly 6.1 months before onset, with 65% to 71% sensitivity and about 72% specificity. No statistical method was used to fix the sample size in advance, and group allocation was not hidden from the investigators. Most expanded thyroid clonotypes (frequency above 0.001) were also detected in blood, suggesting blood repertoires may reflect thyroid immune responses. Ophthalmopathy was separated from stable hyperthyroidism by a 13 V-J signature model, with approximately 85% sensitivity and roughly 81% specificity obtained in cross-validation and 80%/75% obtained in testing.

Per the germline V gene, LGHNA is the CDR1 and YNFKEQ is the CDR2. Spanning cysteine to phenylalanine, the CDR3 consists of 16 amino acids. Only CDR3 DNA remains: 48 bases, in frame from the first base. The germline V and J ends show losses of 3 bases and 0 bases respectively, and no gene match explains 7 bases of the junction. Amplification of TCR beta CDR3 regions was carried out from RNA transcripts. The TCR CDR3 was subjected to a first round of RT-PCR using the HTBI primer set and the Qiagen OneStep RT-PCR kit. The libraries were constructed in a second round of multiplex PCR and then size-selected and purified. Paired-end sequencing of the libraries was performed with 100 bp reads on an Illumina HiSeq2000. The authors processed their data as follows. SOAPnuke was used to process the raw data, with reads discarded if the reads contained adapters or uncalled bases, had a mean Phred below 15, or lacked an exact constant-primer or identifier match. COPE v1.2.5 was used to merge high-quality paired reads, and clonotypes were defined as unique nucleotide sequences. MiTCR v1.1 was used to align the clonotypes against IMGT TRBV, TRBD and TRBJ reference segments. Analysis was restricted to V-J combinations with a frequency above 0.0001, which covered 98% to 99.2% of repertoires. The TCS score was defined as the ratio of F50 (clonal expansion) to E x V (chaos), calculated using BLOSUM62-based TCRdist between CDR3 peptides within each V-J. Welch's t-statistics and random forest reduced some 510 V-J features to under 15, which were used in a naive Bayes classifier (R e1071). The public sequencing data were trimmed at Q25 with fastp and processed into clonotypes with MiXCR by TCRdb, which kept only in-frame beta chains. CDR3 protein sequences are deduplicated, and each keeps its most common genes and DNA. These V and J calls originate from TCRdb's pipeline instead of the authors' own analysis. The sample profile shows more than 300,000 distinct CDR3 sequences; about 15% of them were found once. The top ten constitute 34% of the sample.

This sequence uses TRBV4-2 and TRBJ1-1, with TRBD1 identical over 7 junction bases. Source material: blood. The sequence was collected from a woman in her 30s with Graves' hyperthyroidism that later progressed to Graves' ophthalmopathy. The CDR3 is CASSQAPGQMNTEAFF. In nucleotides, the sequence is TGTGCCAGCAGCCAGGCCCCGGGACAGATGAACACTGAAGCTTTCTTT.